Shown below are 18 T cell receptor beta chains from a single sample sequenced in a study of identical twins. TCRdb ran MiXCR on the 5' RACE reads and lists one entry per CDR3 protein. Of around 300,000 distinct CDR3 sequences in the sample, more than 6.5% were seen once. These data are also associated with another study on yellow fever vaccine responses in identical twins.

The sample comprised memory (CD45RO+) T cells sorted from blood. These receptors were obtained from a woman under 30 in good health.

This chain connects TRBV27 to TRBJ2-5; D is ambiguous. The germline V and J ends were trimmed by 3 bases and 5 bases, with 10 bases remaining between them. The CDR3 is 13 amino acids. Germline V gene data show CDR1 as MNHEY and CDR2 as SMNVEV (reference sequence). In nucleotides, the CDR3 is TGTGCCAGCAGTTTTTCCAATGCGGAGACCCAGTACTTC. Protein product: CASSFSNAETQYF.

In its sample, this clonotype was seen many times. This chain joins TRBV7-8 and TRBJ2-7; D gene unclear. V lost 1 base and J lost 3, with 10 bases in between. The CDR3 extends over 14 amino acids. Germline V gene data show CDR1 as SGHVS and CDR2 as FQNEAQ. The CDR3, as DNA: TGTGCCAGCAGCTTAGTTGGCAAGCTCTACGAGCAGTACGTC. Its translation: CASSLVGKLYEQYV.

V gene TRBV2 combines with J gene TRBJ2-7; D gene ambiguous. With 3 bases removed from V and 4 bases from J, the gap between germline ends came to 7 bases. From germline, CDR1 is SNHLY and CDR2 FYNNEI. The CDR3 is made up of 12 amino acids. The CDR3 sequence: CASSEYVYEQYV. The CDR3, as DNA: TGTGCCAGCAGTGAGTATGTGTACGAGCAGTACGTC.

This clonotype was picked up a small number of times. The rearrangement joins TRBV6-5 to TRBJ1-6; TRBD1 matches 7 bases. V was pared by 8 bases and J by 8 bases, with 12 bases of the junction left unmatched. CDR3 size: 15 residues. Germline-derived CDR1 and CDR2 are MNHEY and SVGAGI. The CDR3 region is CASHSGQAPYSPLHF. The CDR3 DNA follows: TGTGCCAGCCACTCCGGACAGGCTCCCTATTCACCCCTCCACTTT.

V and J are TRBV3-1 and TRBJ2-1; 11 bases line up with TRBD2. J gave up 8 bases and V 1 base, and 7 bases lay outside the gene matches. The CDR3 is made up of 16 amino acids. CDR1 is LGHDT and CDR2 is YNNKEL in the germline V gene (reference sequence). CDR3 coding DNA: TGTGCCAGCAGCCAAGTTTCGACTAGCGGGAAACATGAGCAGTTCTTC. Translated, it gives CASSQVSTSGKHEQFF.

The sample holds many counts of this clonotype. The rearrangement links TRBV6-1 to TRBJ2-6; no reliable D call. V lost 6 bases and J 4 bases, leaving 16 bases between the germline ends. Germline values: CDR1 MNHNS, CDR2 SASEGT. The CDR3 totals 16 residues. CDR3 sequence: CASSDPGRTGANVLTF. The CDR3 nucleotides read TGTGCCAGCAGCGACCCCGGGCGAACCGGGGCCAACGTCCTGACTTTC.

The V call is TRBV9, the J call TRBJ2-5; tentative D call: TRBD2 (5 bases). Germline V CDR1 and CDR2: SGDLS, YYNGEE. This CDR3 is 17 amino acids long. V dropped 4 bases and J dropped 4 bases, with 23 bases sitting between them. The DNA for the CDR3 is TGTGCCAGCAGCCCTATATGGAGGTCGTTCGAGGGAGAGACCCAGTACTTC. This gives the protein CASSPIWRSFEGETQYF.

The V and J genes are TRBV20-1 and TRBJ2-1, with 7 bases identical to TRBD2. Germline values: CDR1 DFQATT, CDR2 SNEGSKA (reference sequence). V gave up 0 bases and J gave up 3 bases; unmatched junction bases: 5. CDR3 size: 15 residues. The CDR3 region has the DNA TGCAGTGCTAGAGATGCGGGGGAAGTCTACAATGAGCAGTTCTTC. Protein: CSARDAGEVYNEQFF.

Only a few counts were recorded for this clonotype. CDR3 sequence (DNA): TGTGCCAGCAGCCCGACTAGCGGGGTAGGTGAGCAGTTCTTC. Translating gives CASSPTSGVGEQFF. This sequence joins TRBV3-1 and TRBJ2-1; TRBD2 matches 11 bases. This CDR3 has 14 residues. V dropped 4 bases and J dropped 9; count of bases not matched to a gene: 5. The V gene's germline CDR1 is LGHDT and CDR2 YNNKEL (reference sequence).

The chain couples TRBV10-3 to TRBJ1-2; 7 bases are shared with TRBD1. CDR3 size: 14 residues. CDR1 ENHRY and CDR2 SYGVKD come from the germline V gene. V shed 3 bases and J 3 bases; nucleotides not matched to a gene: 4. CDR3 sequence: CAISEKGADYGYTF. The CDR3 DNA reads TGTGCCATCAGTGAAAAGGGGGCGGACTATGGCTACACCTTC.

This clonotype has only a few counts. The chain has TRBV28 and TRBJ2-5; perhaps TRBD2 as D (6 bases). Germline-derived CDR1 and CDR2 are MDHEN and SYDVKM. The CDR3 totals 15 residues. Between the trimmed V and J ends, which lost 6 bases and 9 bases, there was a span of 23 bases. DNA for the CDR3: TGTGCCAGCAGCTCCGCCCGGATTAGCGGTGGGGCCCAGTACTTC. Translating it yields CASSSARISGGAQYF. Filled out from reference TRBV28 and TRBJ2-5, the complete variable domain reads DVKVTQSSRYLVKRTGEKVFLECVQDMDHENMFWYRQDPGLGLRLIYFSYDVKMKEKGDIPEGYSVSREKKERFSLILESASTNQTSMYLCASSSARISGGAQYFGPGTRLLVL.

The V call is TRBV5-5, the J call TRBJ1-5, with unresolved D. The CDR3 has 18 amino acids. Between the trimmed V and J ends, which lost 0 bases and 3 bases, there was a span of 19 bases. Germline values: CDR1 SGHKS, CDR2 YYEKEE (reference sequence). The CDR3 DNA follows: TGTGCCAGCAGCTTGGAATTCACCGGCCACCTTTTCAATCAGCCCCAGCATTTT. Translating it yields CASSLEFTGHLFNQPQHF.

This chain connects TRBV7-9 to TRBJ2-5; 8 bases match TRBD2. CDR1 is SEHNR, CDR2 FQNEAQ, per germline (reference sequence). V lost 2 bases to trimming and J lost 4 bases; unmatched junction nucleotides: 3. The CDR3 is 14 amino acids. CDR3 loop: CASSLTSGSETQYF. The CDR3, as DNA: TGTGCCAGCAGCTTAACTAGCGGTTCAGAGACCCAGTACTTC.

This clonotype was counted many times. The rearrangement uses TRBV12-3 or TRBV12-4 and TRBJ2-3; D is unclear. The CDR3 has 15 amino acids. The germline V and J ends were trimmed by 3 bases and 0 bases, with 10 bases remaining between them. The CDR3 nucleotides are TGTGCCAGCAGTTTCCCTTCGGACAGCACAGATACGCAGTATTTT. Its translation: CASSFPSDSTDTQYF.

This clonotype has only a few counts. CDR3 coding DNA: TGCAGTGCGCCCAACCCGGGACTAGCGGGGGGGGGTTACACGGAGACCCAGTACTTC. It is translated as CSAPNPGLAGGGYTETQYF. The chain combines TRBV20-1 with TRBJ2-5, with 16 bases lining up with TRBD2. The CDR3 is 19 amino acids. Per germline, CDR1 DFQATT and CDR2 SNEGSKA (reference sequence). V trimming: 6 bases; J trimming: 5 bases; junction bases outside the gene matches: 18.

In its sample, this clonotype was seen many times. V gene TRBV5-1 combines with J gene TRBJ2-1; D perhaps matches TRBD2 (6 bases). Trimming removed 2 bases at V and 9 bases at J, with 9 bases between. Germline V lookup: CDR1 SGHRS, CDR2 YFSETQ. The CDR3 spans 12 residues. The CDR3 DNA follows: TGCGCCAGCAGCTTTGACGGGGGTGAGCAGTTCTTC. It codes for CASSFDGGEQFF.

This clonotype came up many times. The chain links TRBV4-1 to TRBJ2-1; D gene ambiguous. The germline CDR1 and CDR2 sequences are MGHRA and YSYEKL. Trimming pared 1 base from V and 0 bases from J, leaving 7 bases between. The CDR3 has 15 residues. The DNA of the CDR3 is TGCGCCAGCAGCCAAGGTTCAGGCTCCTACAATGAGCAGTTCTTC. It yields the protein CASSQGSGSYNEQFF.

The chain uses TRBV12-3 or TRBV12-4 and TRBJ2-3; 10 nucleotides align to TRBD2. The CDR3 contains 15 residues. The V segment lost 3 bases and the J segment 10 bases; nucleotides outside the gene matches: 10. CDR3 sequence: CASSFERGGTDAQYF. Written as DNA, the CDR3 is TGTGCCAGCAGTTTTGAGCGGGGGGGTACCGATGCGCAGTATTTT.